Below are 21 T cell receptor beta chains sequenced from a single sample in a study of cytomegalovirus exposure and HLA in healthy donors. Researchers ran the PCR with 60 Vbeta and 13 Jbeta primers. Here immunoSEQ multiplex PCR was the method, and the copy in TCRdb shows in-frame clones only, minus some. Of approximately 100,000 clones listed, 76% are singletons. The specimen was PBMCs. The receptors stem from a woman aged 40 to 50 in good health and CMV-seropositive.

The chain combines TRBV2 with TRBJ1-6, with D tentatively TRBD1 (6 bases). V was shortened by 3 bases and J by 7 bases, with 13 bases between the two germline ends. The CDR3 spans 15 residues. Looked up from germline, CDR1 is SNHLY and CDR2 is FYNNEI. Here the CDR3 reads CASSDARGKNSPLHF. DNA of the CDR3: TGTGCCAGCAGTGACGCCAGGGGTAAGAATTCACCCCTCCACTTT.

In its sample, this clone was seen a few times. V gene TRBV6-1 combines with J gene TRBJ1-1; D is unresolved. Trimming stripped 0 bases from V and 5 bases from J, with 13 bases between. The CDR3 is 15 residues long. Germline V gives CDR1 MNHNS, CDR2 SASEGT. CDR3 amino acids: CASSEAQRGKTEAFF. DNA for the CDR3: TGTGCCAGCAGTGAAGCGCAGAGAGGGAAGACTGAAGCTTTCTTT.

CDR3 region: CAISEIGLANTGELFF. The CDR3 nucleotides are TGTGCCATCAGTGAGATAGGACTAGCGAACACCGGGGAGCTGTTTTTT. V usage is TRBV10-3 and J usage is TRBJ2-2; TRBD2 agrees at 7 bases. The length of the CDR3 is 16 residues. Looked up from germline, CDR1 is ENHRY and CDR2 is SYGVKD. The ends lost 2 bases at V and 0 bases at J; junction bases unmatched: 3.

V and J are TRBV2 and TRBJ2-1; tentatively, D is TRBD1 (5 bases). CDR3 size: 14 residues. The germline gives CDR1 SNHLY, CDR2 FYNNEI. V dropped 5 bases and J dropped 4 bases, with 12 bases sitting between them. The CDR3 loop is CASSRGSGYNEQFF. In DNA, the CDR3 is TGTGCCAGCAGTAGGGGAAGTGGGTACAATGAGCAGTTCTTC.

The chain is built from TRBV9 and TRBJ2-3, with 11 nucleotides matching TRBD2. CDR1 is SGDLS, CDR2 YYNGEE, per germline. The trim removed 0 bases at V and 5 bases at J, leaving 5 bases unmatched. This CDR3 has 16 amino acids. CDR3 in DNA: TGTGCCAGCAGCGTAGTAGCGGGGGGGCTAGGAGATACGCAGTATTTT. This encodes CASSVVAGGLGDTQYF.

The chain combines TRBV7-9 with TRBJ1-5; D possibly corresponds to TRBD1 (6 bases). The germline CDR1 and CDR2 sequences are SEHNR and FQNEAQ (reference sequence). V was pared by 7 bases and J by 6 bases, with 22 bases between. The CDR3 totals 16 residues. The chain's CDR3 is CASTSWGGPVGQPQHF. The CDR3 DNA reads TGTGCCAGCACCTCTTGGGGGGGGCCGGTTGGTCAGCCCCAGCATTTT.

This rearrangement joins TRBV13 to TRBJ2-7, with a weak D call TRBD2 (5 bases). V was trimmed by 5 bases and J by 3 bases, leaving 11 bases between them. Germline loops: CDR1 PRHDT, CDR2 FYEKMQ (reference sequence). The CDR3 is made up of 13 amino acids. The CDR3 sequence is CASSRTGFYEQYF. The DNA for the CDR3 is TGTGCCAGCAGCCGTACGGGGTTCTACGAGCAGTACTTC. Complete variable domain (other parts from reference TRBV13 and TRBJ2-7): AAGVIQSPRHLIKEKRETATLKCYPIPRHDTVYWYQQGPGQDPQFLISFYEKMQSDKGSIPDRFSAQQFSDYHSELNMSSLELGDSALYFCASSRTGFYEQYFGPGTRLTVT.

This chain uses TRBV6-4 with TRBJ1-6; maybe TRBD1 (5 bases). Germline assignment: CDR1 MRHNA and CDR2 SNTAGT. The length of the CDR3 is 15 residues. V was shortened by 6 bases and J by 4 bases, with 13 bases between the two germline ends. The CDR3 bases are TGTGCCAGCAGACAGGACACCTTTTATAATTCACCCCTCCACTTT. Its protein is CASRQDTFYNSPLHF.

The chain links TRBV7-8 to TRBJ1-5, with D possibly matching TRBD1 (6 bases). The CDR3 length is 15 residues. The germline V gene has CDR1 SGHVS and CDR2 FQNEAQ. Trimming left V 5 bases short and J 6 bases short, with 17 bases between. DNA of the CDR3: TGTGCCAGCAGCCACCGACGGACAGACATTCAGCCCCAGCATTTT. Its protein product is CASSHRRTDIQPQHF. The variable domain in full, completed from reference TRBV7-8 and TRBJ1-5, reads GAGVSQSPRYKVAKRGQDVALRCDPISGHVSLFWYQQALGQGPEFLTYFQNEAQLDKSGLPSDRFFAERPEGSVSTLKIQRTQQEDSAVYLCASSHRRTDIQPQHFGDGTRLSIL.

The chain employs TRBV2 and TRBJ1-1; no clear D. Trimming left V 4 bases short and J 6 bases short, with 12 bases between. CDR1 is SNHLY, CDR2 FYNNEI, per germline. The CDR3 extends over 13 amino acids. This CDR3 is CASSGWAEPEAFF. The CDR3, as DNA: TGTGCCAGCAGTGGATGGGCAGAGCCTGAAGCTTTCTTT.

CDR3 residues: CASSEQAYEQYF. DNA for the CDR3: TGTGCCAGCAGTGAACAGGCCTACGAGCAGTACTTC. The chain employs TRBV6-1 and TRBJ2-7; D is undetermined. The CDR3 is made up of 12 amino acids. CDR1 is MNHNS, CDR2 SASEGT, per germline. V gave up 2 bases and J gave up 2 bases, with 4 bases separating them.

This clone has just a few counts. This chain uses TRBV10-3 with TRBJ1-4, with D perhaps matching TRBD1 (6 bases). Trimming cost V 0 bases and J 4 bases, with 18 bases left between them. Per germline, CDR1 ENHRY and CDR2 SYGVKD. The length of the CDR3 is 18 residues. The CDR3 nucleotides are TGTGCCATCAGTGAGTCGGCAGGGGCCACAACGTTTAATGAAAAACTGTTTTTT. Translated: CAISESAGATTFNEKLFF.

The gene calls are TRBV19 and TRBJ1-4; a weak D match, TRBD1 (5 bases). Per germline, CDR1 LNHDA and CDR2 SQIVND (reference sequence). This CDR3 is built from 14 residues. Trimming took 3 bases from V and 4 from J, leaving 9 bases between them. CDR3 sequence: CASSISGFNEKLFF. CDR3 in DNA: TGTGCCAGTAGTATTTCAGGGTTTAATGAAAAACTGTTTTTT.

This clone was recorded a few times. V and J are TRBV6-1 and TRBJ2-3; D uncertain. V was trimmed by 6 bases and J by 5 bases, leaving 12 bases between them. The CDR3 spans 13 residues. CDR1 MNHNS and CDR2 SASEGT come from the germline V gene. The CDR3: CASSEQTGDTQYF. As DNA, the CDR3 is TGTGCCAGCAGCGAACAGACTGGAGATACGCAGTATTTT.

The genes are TRBV5-4 and TRBJ1-6; 8 positions match TRBD1. J was trimmed by 5 bases and V by 3 bases; bases with no gene match: 10. The CDR3 runs to 17 residues. Germline V CDR1 and CDR2: SGHNT, YYREEE (reference sequence). Here the CDR3 DNA reads TGTGCCAGCAGCTCGAACAGGGGGGGTCGTGATAATTCACCCCTCCACTTT. Residues: CASSSNRGGRDNSPLHF.

This clone has more than one count but fewer than ten. This chain uses TRBV25-1 with TRBJ1-4, with 9 bases fitting TRBD1. The germline gives CDR1 MGHDK, CDR2 SYGVNS. The CDR3 is 15 amino acids. The CDR3 DNA reads TGTACTTGTACCGGGACAGGGCCTAAAGAAGAAAAACTGTTTTTT. Its translation: CTCTGTGPKEEKLFF.

The chain is built from TRBV2 and TRBJ1-3, with a tentative D call TRBD1 (5 bases). Trimming stripped 6 bases from V and 5 bases from J, with 14 bases between. The CDR3 runs 14 residues. Germline CDR1 is SNHLY and CDR2 is FYNNEI. The CDR3 loop is CASSKDKGRNTIYF. The CDR3 DNA follows: TGTGCCAGCAGCAAGGACAAAGGAAGAAACACCATATATTTT.

The V and J genes are TRBV30 and TRBJ2-3; D remains ambiguous. The CDR3 contains 14 residues. In germline, CDR1 is GTSNPN, CDR2 SVGIG (reference sequence). V lost 2 bases to trimming and J lost 2 bases, with 11 bases between them. In DNA, the CDR3 is TGTGCCTGGAGTTATGGGTACTACACAGATACGCAGTATTTT. Its translation: CAWSYGYYTDTQYF.

DNA of the CDR3: TGTGCCAGCAGCGTAGTGTCGGCGGCCAACACTGAAGCTTTCTTT. Amino acids: CASSVVSAANTEAFF. This sequence joins TRBV9 and TRBJ1-1; D call uncertain. CDR1 is SGDLS and CDR2 is YYNGEE in the germline V gene. With 0 bases removed from V and 2 bases from J, the gap between germline ends came to 11 bases. CDR3 length equals 15 residues.

This chain links TRBV5-1 with TRBJ1-1; a possible D gene is TRBD1 (6 bases). The CDR3 has 15 amino acids. The V and J ends lost 0 bases and 1 base respectively, with 10 bases between them. CDR1 and CDR2 (germline): SGHRS, YFSETQ. CDR3 in DNA: TGCGCCAGCAGCTTGGGGGCAGGGGCGAACACTGAAGCTTTCTTT. It yields the protein CASSLGAGANTEAFF.

This chain joins TRBV13 and TRBJ2-6; D remains unclear. Trimming shortened V by 4 bases and J by 4 bases, and 8 bases separated the two germline ends. CDR1 and CDR2 from the germline V gene are PRHDT and FYEKMQ (reference sequence). The CDR3 is made up of 14 amino acids. CDR3 in amino acids: CASSSRSGANVLTF. The CDR3 region has the DNA TGTGCCAGCAGCTCGCGATCGGGGGCCAACGTCCTGACTTTC. The whole variable domain, remainder taken from reference TRBV13 and TRBJ2-6, is AAGVIQSPRHLIKEKRETATLKCYPIPRHDTVYWYQQGPGQDPQFLISFYEKMQSDKGSIPDRFSAQQFSDYHSELNMSSLELGDSALYFCASSSRSGANVLTFGAGSRLTVL.